The rows below give T cell receptor beta chains drawn from one sample of a study of shared clonotypes between healthy human individuals. TCRdb's copy holds only in-frame clones and misses some; the assay was immunoSEQ multiplex PCR. The sample gives some 1,400,000 clones, around 97% of which show up once; 0.95% to 1.5% is in the top ten. Sequencing was done on a sample of naive CD4+ T cells sorted from blood. Receptors originate from a man aged 25 to 45 in good health. Both conserved end residues are part of each CDR3. The D gene is left open where the match is weak. Not all rows give a size; the values are once, few, many and, for expanded clones, a class.

d_call	j_call	clone_size	v_call	cdr3_aa	cdr3_nt
NA	TRBJ2-1	NA	TRBV9	CASSTQAGRAYNEQFF	TGTGCCAGCAGCACCCAGGCGGGGAGAGCCTACAATGAGCAGTTCTTC
NA	TRBJ2-7	NA	TRBV6-1	CASNPRIPSYEQYF	TGTGCCAGCAACCCCCGAATTCCTTCCTACGAGCAGTACTTC
NA	TRBJ1-1	NA	TRBV25-1	CASKPLGVNTEAFF	TGTGCCAGCAAACCTTTAGGGGTGAACACTGAAGCTTTCTTT
NA	TRBJ2-1	NA	TRBV7-9	CASSVVGEPRTDEQFF	TGTGCCAGCAGCGTCGTTGGGGAGCCGAGAACCGATGAGCAGTTCTTC
NA	TRBJ2-7	NA	TRBV6-5	CASSYSRSLGYEQYF	TGTGCCAGCAGTTACTCGAGAAGCCTAGGCTACGAGCAGTACTTC
TRBD1	TRBJ2-6	NA	TRBV7-2	CASSFIRGLVGANVLTF	TGTGCCAGCAGCTTTATCAGGGGGCTGGTCGGGGCCAACGTCCTGACTTTC
NA	TRBJ1-1	NA	TRBV2	CASRIRTENTEAFF	TGTGCCAGCAGAATAAGGACCGAGAACACTGAAGCTTTCTTT
NA	TRBJ1-2	NA	TRBV7-2	CASSPQPSLYGYTF	TGTGCCAGCAGCCCCCAGCCGTCCCTCTATGGCTACACCTTC
NA	TRBJ1-5	NA	TRBV12-5	CASAPNNQPQHF	TGTGCTAGTGCCCCCAACAATCAGCCCCAGCATTTT
TRBD2	TRBJ2-1	NA	TRBV28	CASRPMGAGALSSYNEQFF	TGTGCCAGCAGGCCGATGGGAGCGGGAGCTTTGAGCTCCTACAATGAGCAGTTCTTC
NA	TRBJ2-3	NA	TRBV14	CASSQVEVSADTQYF	TGTGCCAGCAGCCAAGTGGAAGTTTCTGCAGATACGCAGTATTTT
NA	TRBJ2-7	NA	TRBV18	CASSPEHEQYF	TGTGCCAGCTCTCCAGAGCACGAGCAGTACTTC
NA	TRBJ1-3	NA	TRBV19	CASSRRAPGNTIYF	TGTGCCAGTAGTCGCCGGGCGCCTGGAAACACCATATATTTT
NA	TRBJ1-5	NA	TRBV2	CASRLQGAHQPQHF	TGTGCCAGCAGACTACAGGGTGCCCATCAGCCCCAGCATTTT
TRBD1	TRBJ1-4	NA	TRBV7-7	CASSLEVRGPVNEKLFF	TGTGCTAGCAGCTTAGAAGTCAGGGGGCCCGTTAATGAAAAACTGTTTTTT
TRBD1	TRBJ1-2	once	TRBV6-1	CATLDRNYGYTF	TGTGCCACCTTGGACAGGAACTATGGCTACACCTTC
NA	TRBJ1-2	NA	TRBV25-1	CASSPISRGYGYTF	TGTGCCAGCAGTCCTATAAGTAGAGGGTATGGCTACACCTTC
NA	TRBJ2-1	NA	TRBV9	CASSPDRPSSYNEQFF	TGTGCCAGCAGCCCTGACCGGCCCAGCTCCTACAATGAGCAGTTCTTC